This T cell receptor beta chain is drawn from a study of cytomegalovirus exposure and HLA in healthy donors. CDR1 and CDR2 (germline): PRHDT, FYEKMQ (reference sequence). The CDR3 runs to 15 residues. V gave up 3 bases and J gave up 1 base; unmatched junction bases: 4. Donors in the study were healthy people who gave bone marrow. PCR amplification relied on 60 Vbeta primers (plus 13 Jbeta primers). Measured with immunoSEQ multiplex PCR; TCRdb has only the in-frame clones, and not every one. The sample gives about 100,000 clones, around 85% of which show up once; around 3.6% is in the top ten. This rearrangement joins TRBV13 to TRBJ2-5; 8 nucleotides align to TRBD2. The sequenced sample consisted of PBMCs. This clonotype was sampled from a man younger than 45 in good health and CMV-seronegative. The CDR3 DNA reads TGTGCCAGCAGCTTCCTTACTAGCGGCCAAGAGACCCAGTACTTC. Its translation: CASSFLTSGQETQYF.